This T cell receptor (beta chain) was captured by sequencing in a study of blood T cell repertoires in COVID-19. The CDR3 sequence is 15 residues long. Germline V gene data show CDR1 as SEHNR and CDR2 as FQNEAQ (reference sequence). The V and J ends lost 3 bases and 8 bases respectively, with 19 bases between them. Method: immunoSEQ multiplex PCR; TCRdb's copy keeps in-frame clones and lacks some. The sample contains around 250,000 clones, 80% to 90% of which appear only once. Either two negative PCRs, clearance, or symptom resolution qualified Cohort 3 donors as recovered. The gene calls are TRBV7-9 and TRBJ1-2; D is perhaps TRBD1 (6 bases). The material sequenced was PBMCs or T cells enriched from blood (not recorded which). The TCR comes from a woman aged 30 to 39 who had recovered from COVID-19. The CDR3 sequence: CASSFVPSRGDGYTF. CDR3 bases: TGTGCCAGCAGCTTTGTCCCCTCCAGGGGTGACGGCTACACCTTC. Drawing the rest from reference TRBV7-9 and TRBJ1-2, the complete variable domain is DTGVSQNPRHKITKRGQNVTFRCDPISEHNRLYWYRQTLGQGPEFLTYFQNEAQLEKSRLLSDRFSAERPKGSFSTLEIQRTEQGDSAMYLCASSFVPSRGDGYTFGSGTRLTVV.